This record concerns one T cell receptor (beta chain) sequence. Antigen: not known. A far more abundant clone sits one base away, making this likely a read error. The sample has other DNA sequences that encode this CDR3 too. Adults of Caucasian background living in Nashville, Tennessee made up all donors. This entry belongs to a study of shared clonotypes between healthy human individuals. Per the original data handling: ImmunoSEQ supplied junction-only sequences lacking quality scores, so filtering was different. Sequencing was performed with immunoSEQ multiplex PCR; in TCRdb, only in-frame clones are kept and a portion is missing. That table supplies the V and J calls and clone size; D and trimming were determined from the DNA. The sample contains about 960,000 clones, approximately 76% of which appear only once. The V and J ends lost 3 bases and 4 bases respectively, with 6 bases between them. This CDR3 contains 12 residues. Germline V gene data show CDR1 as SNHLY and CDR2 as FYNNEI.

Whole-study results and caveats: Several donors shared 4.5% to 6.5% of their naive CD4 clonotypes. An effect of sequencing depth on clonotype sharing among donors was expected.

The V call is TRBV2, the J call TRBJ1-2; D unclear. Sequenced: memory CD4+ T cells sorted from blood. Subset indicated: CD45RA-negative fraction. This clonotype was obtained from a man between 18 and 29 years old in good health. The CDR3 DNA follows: TGTGCCAGCAGTGAGGGAGGCTATGGCTACACCTTC. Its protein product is CASSEGGYGYTF.